The rows below give T cell receptor beta chains drawn from one sample of a study of cytomegalovirus exposure and HLA in healthy donors. Libraries were prepared by immunoSEQ multiplex PCR; TCRdb keeps only in-frame clonotypes and omits some of them. The repertoire holds roughly 170,000 clones, with approximately 86% as singletons. Sequenced: PBMCs. These receptors all stem from a male donor in good health and CMV-seronegative. The CDR3 runs from the conserved cysteine through the conserved F or W. Fields, in order: CDR3 protein, CDR3 DNA, V gene, D gene, J gene, clone size. The D gene is left open where the match is weak. Expanded clones are given a class, and other clones once, few, many or no size at all.

CASSEGRGYSNQPQHF,TGTGCCAGCAGTGAGGGCCGAGGGTATAGCAATCAGCCCCAGCATTTT,TRBV2,-,TRBJ1-5,-
CASSYLQKLNYGYTF,TGTGCCAGCAGTTACCTACAGAAACTTAACTATGGCTACACCTTC,TRBV6-5,-,TRBJ1-2,-
CASSVGLSSYNEQFF,TGTGCCAGCAGCGTAGGTCTCAGCTCCTACAATGAGCAGTTCTTC,TRBV9,-,TRBJ2-1,-
CASSPPGQGYEQYF,TGCGCCAGCAGCCCACCGGGACAGGGTTACGAGCAGTACTTC,TRBV4-1,TRBD1,TRBJ2-7,-
CSVGGGRNTEAFF,TGCAGCGTTGGAGGGGGCCGGAACACTGAAGCTTTCTTT,TRBV29-1,TRBD1,TRBJ1-1,-
CSVERGRQETQYF,TGCAGCGTTGAACGGGGGAGGCAAGAGACCCAGTACTTC,TRBV29-1,-,TRBJ2-5,few
CVWTDANSPLHF,TGTGTCTGGACAGATGCTAATTCACCCCTCCACTTT,TRBV30,-,TRBJ1-6,-
CASSLQGAYQPQHF,TGTGCCAGCAGCCTTCAGGGGGCCTATCAGCCCCAGCATTTT,TRBV2,TRBD1,TRBJ1-5,-
CASSSGHHYEQYF,TGTGCCAGTAGTTCGGGACATCACTACGAGCAGTACTTC,TRBV19,-,TRBJ2-7,-
CASSQTGRDQPQHF,TGTGCCAGCAGCCAGACAGGGCGGGATCAGCCCCAGCATTTT,TRBV7-6,TRBD1,TRBJ1-5,few
CSVGGQGGSYEQYF,TGCAGCGTTGGGGGACAGGGGGGCTCCTACGAGCAGTACTTC,TRBV29-1,TRBD1,TRBJ2-7,-
CATHAPGNYHEQYF,TGTGCCACCCACGCCCCGGGTAACTACCACGAGCAGTACTTC,TRBV7-6,-,TRBJ2-7,-
CASSPKARQGIITDTQYF,TGTGCCAGCAGCCCAAAGGCCAGACAGGGAATAATCACAGATACGCAGTATTTT,TRBV7-9,TRBD1,TRBJ2-3,-
CASTQGASYGYTF,TGTGCCAGCACCCAGGGGGCTAGCTATGGCTACACCTTC,TRBV6-6,TRBD1,TRBJ1-2,-
CASSLGQGNYGYTF,TGTGCCAGCAGCCTGGGACAGGGGAACTATGGCTACACCTTC,TRBV13,TRBD1,TRBJ1-2,-
CASSFQASKTRAETQYF,TGTGCCAGCAGCTTTCAGGCTAGCAAAACACGCGCAGAGACCCAGTACTTC,TRBV7-2,-,TRBJ2-5,few
CASSRDSPGSYNEQFF,TGTGCCAGCAGCCGGGACAGCCCTGGCTCCTACAATGAGCAGTTCTTC,TRBV7-3,TRBD1,TRBJ2-1,-
CASSPREAGNNSPLHF,TGTGCCAGCTCACCACGGGAGGCCGGGAATAATTCACCCCTCCACTTT,TRBV18,-,TRBJ1-6,-